Below are 13 T cell receptor beta chains sequenced from a single sample in a study of blood T cell repertoires in COVID-19. Sequenced by immunoSEQ multiplex PCR; TCRdb stores in-frame clones only, minus some. Here the sample spans about 120,000 clones, 85% being singletons. The material sequenced was peripheral blood. The receptors shown here come from a human donor in a cohort sampled during active COVID-19.

The rearrangement uses TRBV6-5 and TRBJ1-1; a weak D match, TRBD1 (5 bases). CDR1 and CDR2 from the germline V gene are MNHEY and SVGAGI. The CDR3 extends over 15 amino acids. V was cut by 6 bases and J by 1 base, with 15 bases left in between. The chain's CDR3 is CASRGVRGPNTEAFF. In nucleotides, the CDR3 is TGTGCCAGCAGAGGGGTTCGTGGGCCGAACACTGAAGCTTTCTTT.

This chain connects TRBV14 to TRBJ1-6; D is perhaps TRBD1 (6 bases). This CDR3 contains 14 residues. The V gene lost 6 bases and the J gene lost 8 bases, with 14 bases spanning the gap. Germline values: CDR1 SGHDN, CDR2 FVKESK. The CDR3 nucleotides are TGTGCCAGCAGGAAACAGGGAGTTGATTCACCCCTCCACTTT. Its translation is CASRKQGVDSPLHF.

This CDR3 is CASTSWRYNSPLHF. As DNA, the CDR3 is TGTGCCAGCACCTCGTGGAGGTATAATTCACCCCTCCACTTT. J is TRBJ1-6 and V is TRBV6-5; no definite D call. With 7 bases removed from V and 4 bases from J, the gap between germline ends came to 11 bases. The CDR3 runs 14 residues. Germline V gene sequence: CDR1 MNHEY, CDR2 SVGAGI.

V usage is TRBV5-4 and J usage is TRBJ2-5, with D perhaps matching TRBD2 (6 bases). This CDR3 is 14 amino acids long. Germline CDR1 and CDR2: SGHNT and YYREEE (reference sequence). Trimming removed 4 bases at V and 7 bases at J, with 17 bases between. The chain's CDR3 is CASSVGGGGWTQYF. In nucleotides, the CDR3 is TGTGCCAGCAGCGTCGGGGGTGGGGGATGGACCCAGTACTTC.

V usage is TRBV11-2 and J usage is TRBJ1-5, with D tentatively TRBD1 (5 bases). Trimming took off 3 bases at V and 4 bases at J, with 7 bases between the two ends. The CDR3 is made up of 13 amino acids. The germline gives CDR1 SGHAT, CDR2 FQNNGV. The CDR3 bases are TGTGCCAGCAGCTTTGGGGGGAATCAGCCCCAGCATTTT. Amino acid sequence: CASSFGGNQPQHF.

The chain recombines TRBV6-5 with TRBJ2-2; the match to TRBD1 covers 9 bases. Trimming at V came to 0 bases and at J to 3 bases, leaving 2 bases not matched to a gene. Germline V CDR1 and CDR2: MNHEY, SVGAGI. CDR3 length: 16 residues. In DNA form, the CDR3 reads TGTGCCAGCAGTTACTCGAACAGGGGGCACACCGGGGAGCTGTTTTTT. Residues: CASSYSNRGHTGELFF.

The chain is built from TRBV20-1 and TRBJ2-7; D unresolved. Trimming stripped 3 bases from V and 0 bases from J, with 9 bases between. The CDR3 sequence is 13 residues long. Germline CDR1 reads DFQATT; CDR2 reads SNEGSKA (reference sequence). CDR3 region: CSASKPSSYEQYF. The CDR3 DNA follows: TGCAGTGCTAGTAAGCCGTCCTCCTACGAGCAGTACTTC.

The genes are TRBV4-3 and TRBJ1-2, with D tentatively TRBD1 (5 bases). CDR1 is LGHNA, CDR2 YSLEER, per germline. Between the trimmed V and J ends, which lost 4 bases and 8 bases, there was a span of 14 bases. The length of the CDR3 is 13 residues. CDR3 protein: CASSPSGGVGYTF. The CDR3 nucleotides are TGCGCCAGCAGCCCTTCGGGGGGGGTCGGCTACACCTTC.

The V and J genes are TRBV7-9 and TRBJ2-1; D remains ambiguous. The CDR3 spans 11 residues. Germline CDR1 and CDR2: SEHNR and FQNEAQ (reference sequence). V lost 6 bases to trimming and J lost 3 bases, with 3 bases between them. CDR3 sequence reads: CASSYYNEQFF. The DNA of the CDR3 is TGTGCCAGCAGTTACTACAATGAGCAGTTCTTC.

The gene calls are TRBV11-2 and TRBJ2-7, with D hard to call. The CDR3 sequence is 15 residues long. CDR1 is SGHAT and CDR2 is FQNNGV in the germline V gene. Trimming removed 4 bases at V and 0 bases at J, with 13 bases between. The CDR3 loop reads CASSSSPGFSYEQYF. As DNA, the CDR3 is TGTGCCAGCAGCTCCTCACCCGGGTTCTCCTACGAGCAGTACTTC.

This clone showed up just once. Sequence at one end of the junction differs from germline and may be a read error. The V and J genes are TRBV3-1 (or the pseudogene TRBV3-2) and TRBJ1-4, with D perhaps matching TRBD1 (5 bases). The CDR3 length is 11 residues. Germline V gives CDR1 LGHDT, CDR2 YNNKEL (reference sequence). CDR3 in amino acids: CASGHRGKLFF. CDR3 bases: TGTGCCAGCGGCCATAGGGGAAAACTGTTTTTT.

The rearrangement links TRBV6-5 to TRBJ1-5; no clear D gene. V lost 6 bases and J 3 bases, leaving 6 bases between the germline ends. The CDR3 spans 12 residues. Per the germline V gene, CDR1 is MNHEY and CDR2 is SVGAGI. The CDR3 sequence is CASRQTNQPQHF. For the CDR3, the DNA is TGTGCCAGCAGACAGACCAATCAGCCCCAGCATTTT.

This clone was detected only once. The chain combines TRBV4-3 with TRBJ1-2; tentative D call: TRBD1 (5 bases). V gave up 3 bases and J gave up 5 bases, with 13 bases separating them. Germline CDR1 reads LGHNA; CDR2 reads YSLEER. This CDR3 has 14 residues. The CDR3 region has the DNA TGCGCCAGCAGCCAGGGCGGGGGGGGTTATGGCTACACCTTC. It is translated as CASSQGGGGYGYTF.